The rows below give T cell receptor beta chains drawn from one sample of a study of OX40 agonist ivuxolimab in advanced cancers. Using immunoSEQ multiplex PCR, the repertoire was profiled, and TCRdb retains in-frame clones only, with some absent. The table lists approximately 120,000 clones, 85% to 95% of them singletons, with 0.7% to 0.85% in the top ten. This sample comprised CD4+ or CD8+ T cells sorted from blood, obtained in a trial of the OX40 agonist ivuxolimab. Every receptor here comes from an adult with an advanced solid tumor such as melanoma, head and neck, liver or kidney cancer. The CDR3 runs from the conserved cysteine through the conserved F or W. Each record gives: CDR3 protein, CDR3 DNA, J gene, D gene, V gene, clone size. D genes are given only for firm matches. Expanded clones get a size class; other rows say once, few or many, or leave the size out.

CDR3aa: CASSLDTGGPSEQYF
CDR3nt: TGTGCCAGCAGCTTAGACACAGGAGGGCCATCCGAGCAGTACTTC
j_gene: TRBJ2-7
d_gene: -
v_gene: TRBV11-2
abundance: -

CDR3aa: CASSIRLGQGNYGYTF
CDR3nt: TGTGCCAGTAGTATAAGACTGGGACAGGGTAACTATGGCTACACCTTC
j_gene: TRBJ1-2
d_gene: TRBD1
v_gene: TRBV19
abundance: -

CDR3aa: CATSRQGQKTEAFF
CDR3nt: TGTGCCACCAGCAGACAGGGGCAGAAAACTGAAGCTTTCTTT
j_gene: TRBJ1-1
d_gene: -
v_gene: TRBV15
abundance: -

CDR3aa: CASSSPNQPQHF
CDR3nt: TGTGCCAGCAGCTCCCCCAATCAGCCCCAGCATTTT
j_gene: TRBJ1-5
d_gene: -
v_gene: TRBV27
abundance: once

CDR3aa: CASSRDGPYEQYF
CDR3nt: TGTGCCAGCAGCCGGGACGGTCCCTACGAGCAGTACTTC
j_gene: TRBJ2-7
d_gene: -
v_gene: TRBV6-6
abundance: -

CDR3aa: CASSPDPIGLQYF
CDR3nt: TGTGCCAGCAGTCCTGACCCGATTGGCTTGCAGTACTTC
j_gene: TRBJ2-7
d_gene: -
v_gene: TRBV9
abundance: once

CDR3aa: CASSLITGRELFF
CDR3nt: TGTGCCAGCAGCTTGATTACAGGGCGGGAGCTGTTTTTT
j_gene: TRBJ2-2
d_gene: -
v_gene: TRBV7-3
abundance: -

CDR3aa: CASSYSNRGKAEAFF
CDR3nt: TGTGCCAGCAGTTACTCGAACAGGGGGAAGGCTGAAGCTTTCTTT
j_gene: TRBJ1-1
d_gene: TRBD1
v_gene: TRBV6-5
abundance: -

CDR3aa: CASSLRAGASSYNEQFF
CDR3nt: TGCGCCAGCAGCTTGCGGGCTGGGGCAAGCTCCTACAATGAGCAGTTCTTC
j_gene: TRBJ2-1
d_gene: -
v_gene: TRBV5-1
abundance: -

CDR3aa: CASSPFGGRLYAYEQYF
CDR3nt: TGTGCCAGCAGTCCGTTCGGCGGGAGGCTTTATGCCTACGAGCAGTACTTC
j_gene: TRBJ2-7
d_gene: TRBD2
v_gene: TRBV28
abundance: -

CDR3aa: CASGDIGEQYF
CDR3nt: TGTGCCAGCGGGGACATTGGCGAGCAGTACTTC
j_gene: TRBJ2-7
d_gene: -
v_gene: TRBV6-5
abundance: -

CDR3aa: CASRGAVKGNTIYF
CDR3nt: TGTGCCAGCAGAGGGGCAGTAAAGGGAAACACCATATATTTT
j_gene: TRBJ1-3
d_gene: -
v_gene: TRBV2
abundance: -

CDR3aa: CASRSIREFVEYGYTF
CDR3nt: TGTGCCAGCAGATCAATCAGGGAGTTCGTTGAGTATGGCTACACCTTC
j_gene: TRBJ1-2
d_gene: -
v_gene: TRBV28
abundance: -

CDR3aa: CASSQLNEQFF
CDR3nt: TGTGCCAGCAGTCAGCTCAATGAGCAGTTCTTC
j_gene: TRBJ2-1
d_gene: -
v_gene: TRBV2
abundance: once

CDR3aa: CASSGYGANYGYTF
CDR3nt: TGTGCCAGCAGCGGATATGGGGCTAACTATGGCTACACCTTC
j_gene: TRBJ1-2
d_gene: -
v_gene: TRBV28
abundance: -

CDR3aa: CASSPSGTVGSYEQYF
CDR3nt: TGTGCCAGCAGCCCTAGCGGAACTGTCGGCTCCTACGAGCAGTACTTC
j_gene: TRBJ2-7
d_gene: TRBD2
v_gene: TRBV5-6
abundance: -

CDR3aa: CASTWNRRNSPLHF
CDR3nt: TGTGCCAGCACCTGGAACAGGAGGAATTCACCCCTCCACTTT
j_gene: TRBJ1-6
d_gene: -
v_gene: TRBV2
abundance: -

CDR3aa: CASSLVGSEQYF
CDR3nt: TGTGCCAGCAGCTTAGTGGGCAGCGAGCAGTACTTC
j_gene: TRBJ2-7
d_gene: -
v_gene: TRBV11-2
abundance: -

CDR3aa: CASSIDAPPGVSPYNEQFF
CDR3nt: TGTGCCAGTAGTATAGATGCCCCTCCAGGGGTAAGTCCCTACAATGAGCAGTTCTTC
j_gene: TRBJ2-1
d_gene: -
v_gene: TRBV19
abundance: once

CDR3aa: CASDGGTSDYYEQYF
CDR3nt: TGTGCCTCCGACGGGGGGACTAGCGACTACTACGAGCAGTACTTC
j_gene: TRBJ2-7
d_gene: TRBD2
v_gene: TRBV7-9
abundance: -

CDR3aa: CASSLPGQPPEAFF
CDR3nt: TGTGCCAGCAGCTTGCCGGGACAGCCCCCGGAGGCTTTCTTT
j_gene: TRBJ1-1
d_gene: TRBD1
v_gene: TRBV5-8
abundance: -

CDR3aa: CASSPYGGGNTEAFF
CDR3nt: TGTGCCAGCAGTCCCTATGGGGGGGGGAACACTGAAGCTTTCTTT
j_gene: TRBJ1-1
d_gene: -
v_gene: TRBV6-1
abundance: -

CDR3aa: CASSQDWPSYNEQFF
CDR3nt: TGCGCCAGCAGCCAAGACTGGCCCTCCTACAATGAGCAGTTCTTC
j_gene: TRBJ2-1
d_gene: -
v_gene: TRBV4-3
abundance: -

CDR3aa: CASSLGRLAGVEEQFF
CDR3nt: TGTGCCAGCAGCTTGGGGCGGCTAGCGGGAGTAGAAGAGCAGTTCTTC
j_gene: TRBJ2-1
d_gene: TRBD2
v_gene: TRBV5-4
abundance: -

CDR3aa: CASSLDYYNEQFF
CDR3nt: TGTGCCAGCAGCTTGGACTACTACAATGAGCAGTTCTTC
j_gene: TRBJ2-1
d_gene: -
v_gene: TRBV5-4
abundance: -

CDR3aa: CASSYREGWTGELFF
CDR3nt: TGTGCCAGCAGTTACCGGGAGGGGTGGACCGGGGAGCTGTTTTTT
j_gene: TRBJ2-2
d_gene: TRBD2
v_gene: TRBV6-5
abundance: -

CDR3aa: CASSLGPGNTEAFF
CDR3nt: TGTGCCAGCAGCTTAGGTCCGGGGAACACTGAAGCTTTCTTT
j_gene: TRBJ1-1
d_gene: -
v_gene: TRBV7-3
abundance: once

CDR3aa: CASSGPSSAMAYEQYF
CDR3nt: TGTGCCAGCAGTGGGCCCTCTAGCGCGATGGCCTACGAGCAGTACTTC
j_gene: TRBJ2-7
d_gene: -
v_gene: TRBV27
abundance: -

CDR3aa: CASSRWTGETEAFF
CDR3nt: TGTGCCAGCAGTCGCTGGACAGGGGAGACTGAAGCTTTCTTT
j_gene: TRBJ1-1
d_gene: TRBD1
v_gene: TRBV27
abundance: -

CDR3aa: CASSALTSGTDTQYF
CDR3nt: TGTGCCAGCAGTGCTCTAACCTCAGGCACAGATACGCAGTATTTT
j_gene: TRBJ2-3
d_gene: -
v_gene: TRBV28
abundance: once

CDR3aa: CASSQAWPGQGTYNEQFF
CDR3nt: TGTGCCAGCAGCCAAGCATGGCCGGGACAGGGGACTTACAATGAGCAGTTCTTC
j_gene: TRBJ2-1
d_gene: TRBD1
v_gene: TRBV4-2
abundance: -

CDR3aa: CASSLVGDRVGNYGYTF
CDR3nt: TGTGCCAGCAGCTTGGTTGGCGACAGGGTCGGTAACTATGGCTACACCTTC
j_gene: TRBJ1-2
d_gene: TRBD1
v_gene: TRBV5-4
abundance: -

CDR3aa: CASSTGTGEYEQYF
CDR3nt: TGTGCCAGCAGCACTGGGACAGGGGAGTACGAGCAGTACTTC
j_gene: TRBJ2-7
d_gene: TRBD1
v_gene: TRBV7-6
abundance: -

CDR3aa: CASSGASPEQYF
CDR3nt: TGTGCCAGCAGTGGTGCCTCGCCAGAGCAGTACTTC
j_gene: TRBJ2-7
d_gene: -
v_gene: TRBV2
abundance: -

CDR3aa: CASSVVKPGAGTGELFF
CDR3nt: TGTGCCAGCAGCGTAGTGAAACCCGGTGCGGGCACCGGGGAGCTGTTTTTT
j_gene: TRBJ2-2
d_gene: -
v_gene: TRBV9
abundance: -

CDR3aa: CASSTGQFGGYTF
CDR3nt: TGCGCCAGCAGCACGGGACAGTTCGGGGGCTACACCTTC
j_gene: TRBJ1-2
d_gene: TRBD1
v_gene: TRBV5-1
abundance: -

CDR3aa: CASSTRTGEQYF
CDR3nt: TGTGCCAGCAGCACCCGGACCGGAGAGCAGTACTTC
j_gene: TRBJ2-7
d_gene: -
v_gene: TRBV9
abundance: -

CDR3aa: CASRPAGTGGNIQYF
CDR3nt: TGCGCCAGCAGGCCGGCCGGGACAGGGGGCAACATTCAGTACTTC
j_gene: TRBJ2-4
d_gene: TRBD1
v_gene: TRBV5-1
abundance: -

CDR3aa: CASSPIDGATNEKLFF
CDR3nt: TGTGCCAGCTCACCTATCGACGGCGCAACTAATGAAAAACTGTTTTTT
j_gene: TRBJ1-4
d_gene: -
v_gene: TRBV18
abundance: once

CDR3aa: CASSESGIYGYTF
CDR3nt: TGTGCCAGCAGTGAATCAGGGATCTATGGCTACACCTTC
j_gene: TRBJ1-2
d_gene: -
v_gene: TRBV2
abundance: -

CDR3aa: CASSPGTPFNEQFF
CDR3nt: TGTGCCAGCAGCCCCGGGACTCCCTTCAATGAGCAGTTCTTC
j_gene: TRBJ2-1
d_gene: -
v_gene: TRBV14
abundance: -

CDR3aa: CAISGAEEQYF
CDR3nt: TGTGCCATCAGTGGGGCAGAAGAGCAGTACTTC
j_gene: TRBJ2-7
d_gene: -
v_gene: TRBV10-3
abundance: few

CDR3aa: CASSPTNLAEQYF
CDR3nt: TGTGCCAGCTCACCAACGAATCTGGCCGAGCAGTACTTC
j_gene: TRBJ2-7
d_gene: -
v_gene: TRBV18
abundance: -

CDR3aa: CASSHRDVGQPQHF
CDR3nt: TGTGCCAGCAGCCACAGGGATGTGGGTCAGCCCCAGCATTTT
j_gene: TRBJ1-5
d_gene: -
v_gene: TRBV7-2
abundance: -